What follows describes a single T cell receptor beta chain. The antigen remains unidentified. Germline CDR1 and CDR2: ENHRY and SYGVKD. The V segment lost 5 bases and the J segment 4 bases; nucleotides outside the gene matches: 5. The length of the CDR3 is 14 residues. This entry comes from a study of graft-versus-host responses after intestinal transplantation. Across the study: Multivisceral, liver-intestinal, or isolated intestinal transplants were received by the recipients. Every one of the recipients received anti-thymocyte globulin induction and afterwards took tacrolimus and steroids for around three years. Study-level results: The marrow of recipients harbored GvH clones, and ileum or blood showed some of them first. The study found high graft-versus-host to host-versus-graft clonal ratios in allografts of patients with graft-donor T cell macrochimerism.

The repertoire was sequenced with immunoSEQ multiplex PCR; TCRdb's copy has only in-frame clones and lacks some. The table lists fewer than 45,000 clones, around 90% of them singletons. The sequence derives from a human patient who received an intestinal transplant, so some T cells may come from the graft donor. This specimen was PBMCs, taken 524 days after transplant. V and J are TRBV10-3 and TRBJ1-2; 9 bases are a match to TRBD1. CDR3 sequence reads: CAISPGQGPYGYTF. Written as DNA, the CDR3 is TGTGCCATCAGTCCGGGACAGGGACCCTATGGCTACACCTTC.